This TCR beta chain stems from a study of T cell changes during pregnancy in multiple sclerosis. Germline loops: CDR1 SGHRS, CDR2 YFSETQ. Trimming removed 2 bases from V and 5 bases from J, with 14 bases in between. The length of the CDR3 is 15 residues. The repertoire was sequenced with immunoSEQ multiplex PCR; TCRdb's copy has only in-frame clones and lacks some. The sample lists about 59,000 clones, 90% to 95% occurring once. V and J are TRBV5-1 and TRBJ2-1, with D maybe TRBD2 (6 bases). The receptor was isolated from a female donor with multiple sclerosis, enrolled in a pregnancy study. Material: CD8+ T cells from peripheral blood mononuclear cells, obtained after pregnancy. For the CDR3, the DNA is TGCGCCAGCAGCTTCAGGGTGGGGGGACACAATGAGCAGTTCTTC. Amino acid sequence: CASSFRVGGHNEQFF.